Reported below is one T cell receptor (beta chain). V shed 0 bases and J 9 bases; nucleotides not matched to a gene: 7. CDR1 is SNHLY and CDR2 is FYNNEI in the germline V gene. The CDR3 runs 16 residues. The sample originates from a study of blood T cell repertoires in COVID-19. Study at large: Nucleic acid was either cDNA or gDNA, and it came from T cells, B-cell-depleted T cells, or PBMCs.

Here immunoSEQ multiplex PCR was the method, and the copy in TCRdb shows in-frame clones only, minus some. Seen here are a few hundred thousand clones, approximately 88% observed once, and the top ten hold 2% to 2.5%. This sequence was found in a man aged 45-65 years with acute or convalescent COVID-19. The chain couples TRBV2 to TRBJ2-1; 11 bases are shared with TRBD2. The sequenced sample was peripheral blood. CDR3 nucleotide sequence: TGTGCCAGCAGTGAAGCGAGGGTAGCGGGGGGGTTTGAGCAGTTCTTC. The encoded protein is CASSEARVAGGFEQFF.